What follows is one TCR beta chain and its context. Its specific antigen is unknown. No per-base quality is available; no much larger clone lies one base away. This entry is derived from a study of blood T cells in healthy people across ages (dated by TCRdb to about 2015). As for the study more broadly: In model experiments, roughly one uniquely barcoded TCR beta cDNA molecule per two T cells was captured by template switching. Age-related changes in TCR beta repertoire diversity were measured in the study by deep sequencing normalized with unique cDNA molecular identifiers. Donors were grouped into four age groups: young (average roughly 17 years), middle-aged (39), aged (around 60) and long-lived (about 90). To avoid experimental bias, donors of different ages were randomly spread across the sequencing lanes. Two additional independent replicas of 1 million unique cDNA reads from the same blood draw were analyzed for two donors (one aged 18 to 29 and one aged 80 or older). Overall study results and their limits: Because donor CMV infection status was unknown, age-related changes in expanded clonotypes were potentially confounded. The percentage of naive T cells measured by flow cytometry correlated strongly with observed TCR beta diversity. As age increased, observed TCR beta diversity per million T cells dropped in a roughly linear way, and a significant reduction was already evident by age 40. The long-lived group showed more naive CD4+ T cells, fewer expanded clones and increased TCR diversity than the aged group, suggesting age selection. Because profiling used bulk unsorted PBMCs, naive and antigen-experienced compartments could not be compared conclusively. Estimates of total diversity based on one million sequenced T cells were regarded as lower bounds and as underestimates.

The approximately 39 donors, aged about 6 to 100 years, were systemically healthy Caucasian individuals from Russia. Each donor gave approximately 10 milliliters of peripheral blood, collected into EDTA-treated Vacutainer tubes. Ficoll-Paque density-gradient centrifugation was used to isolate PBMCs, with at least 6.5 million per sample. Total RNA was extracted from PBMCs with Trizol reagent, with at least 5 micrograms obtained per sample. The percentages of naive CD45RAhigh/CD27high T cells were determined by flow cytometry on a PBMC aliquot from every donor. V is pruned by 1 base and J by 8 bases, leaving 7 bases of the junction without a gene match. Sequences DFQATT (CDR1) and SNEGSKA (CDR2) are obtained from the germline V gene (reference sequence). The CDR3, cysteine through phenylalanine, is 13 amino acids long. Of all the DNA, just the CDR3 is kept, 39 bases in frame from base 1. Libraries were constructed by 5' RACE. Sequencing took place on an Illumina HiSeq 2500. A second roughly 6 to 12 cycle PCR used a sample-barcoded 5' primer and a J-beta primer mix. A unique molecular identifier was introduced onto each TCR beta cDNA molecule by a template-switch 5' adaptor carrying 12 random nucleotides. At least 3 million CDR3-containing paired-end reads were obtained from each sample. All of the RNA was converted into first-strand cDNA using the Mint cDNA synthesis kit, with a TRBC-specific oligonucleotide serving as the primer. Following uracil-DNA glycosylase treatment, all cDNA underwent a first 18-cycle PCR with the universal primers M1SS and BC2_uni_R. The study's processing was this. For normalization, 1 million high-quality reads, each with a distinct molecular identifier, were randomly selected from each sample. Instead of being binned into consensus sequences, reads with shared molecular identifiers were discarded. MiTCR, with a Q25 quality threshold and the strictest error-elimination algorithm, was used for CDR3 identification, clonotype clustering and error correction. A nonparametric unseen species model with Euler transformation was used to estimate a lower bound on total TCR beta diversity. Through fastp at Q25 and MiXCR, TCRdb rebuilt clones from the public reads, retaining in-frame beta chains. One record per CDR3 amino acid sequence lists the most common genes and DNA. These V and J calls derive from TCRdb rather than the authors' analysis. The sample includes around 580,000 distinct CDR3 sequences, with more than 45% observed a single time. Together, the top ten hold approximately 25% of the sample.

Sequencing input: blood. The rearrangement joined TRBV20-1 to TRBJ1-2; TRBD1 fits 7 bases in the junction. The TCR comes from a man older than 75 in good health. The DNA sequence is TGCAGTGCTAGAGTCGAGGGGGCGGGCGGCTACACCTTC. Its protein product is CSARVEGAGGYTF.